This T cell receptor beta chain was captured by sequencing in a study of response to subunit inactivated influenza vaccine. Study results and caveats: Each seasonal influenza vaccination recruits few new T cells, the authors suggested.

TCRdb reprocessed the RT-PCR reads with MiXCR, giving one entry per CDR3 protein. The top ten hold approximately 10% of the sample, which has some 300,000 distinct CDR3 sequences, approximately 23% seen once. With respect to this clonotype: No antigen is known for it.

With 3 bases removed from V and 6 bases from J, the gap between germline ends came to 12 bases. The CDR3 is made up of 13 amino acids. The receptor's source is a man aged 50 to 69 who received an inactivated influenza vaccine. The material sequenced was PBMCs from blood, taken around 22 months after vaccination. The rearrangement joins TRBV12-3 or TRBV12-4 to TRBJ2-7, with D perhaps TRBD1 or TRBD2 (7 bases each). This CDR3 reads CASSFQGGGEQYF. Here the CDR3 DNA reads TGTGCCAGCAGTTTTCAGGGGGGGGGCGAGCAGTACTTC.